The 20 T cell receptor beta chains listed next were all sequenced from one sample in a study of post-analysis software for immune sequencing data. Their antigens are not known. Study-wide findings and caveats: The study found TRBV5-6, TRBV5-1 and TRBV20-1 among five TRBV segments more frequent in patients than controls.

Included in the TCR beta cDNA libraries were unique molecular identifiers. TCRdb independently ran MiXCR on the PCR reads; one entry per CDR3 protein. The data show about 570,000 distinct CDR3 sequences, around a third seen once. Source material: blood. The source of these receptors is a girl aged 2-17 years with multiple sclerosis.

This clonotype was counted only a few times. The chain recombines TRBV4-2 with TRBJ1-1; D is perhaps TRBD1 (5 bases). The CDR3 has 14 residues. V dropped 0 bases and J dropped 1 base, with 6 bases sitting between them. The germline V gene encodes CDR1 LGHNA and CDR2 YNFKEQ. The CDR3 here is CASSQDTGNTEAFF. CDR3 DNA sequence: TGTGCCAGCAGCCAAGATACAGGGAACACTGAAGCTTTCTTT.

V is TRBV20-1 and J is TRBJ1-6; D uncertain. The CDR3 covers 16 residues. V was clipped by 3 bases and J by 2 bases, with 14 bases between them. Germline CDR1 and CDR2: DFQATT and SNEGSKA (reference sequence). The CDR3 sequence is CSASLAGRTYNSPLHF. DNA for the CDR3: TGCAGTGCTAGTTTAGCCGGGCGCACCTATAATTCACCCCTCCACTTT.

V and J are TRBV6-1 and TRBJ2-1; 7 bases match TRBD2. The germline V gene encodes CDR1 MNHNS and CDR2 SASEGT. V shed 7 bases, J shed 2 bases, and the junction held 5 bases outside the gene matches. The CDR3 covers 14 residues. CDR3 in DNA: TGTGCCAGCACCACGGGGGGTACCTACAATGAGCAGTTCTTC. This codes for CASTTGGTYNEQFF.

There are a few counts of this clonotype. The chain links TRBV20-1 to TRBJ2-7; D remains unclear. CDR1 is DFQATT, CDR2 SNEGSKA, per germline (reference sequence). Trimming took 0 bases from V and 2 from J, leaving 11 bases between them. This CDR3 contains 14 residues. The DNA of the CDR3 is TGCAGTGCTAGAGATAGGGCCCGAGCCTACGAGCAGTACTTC. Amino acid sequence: CSARDRARAYEQYF.

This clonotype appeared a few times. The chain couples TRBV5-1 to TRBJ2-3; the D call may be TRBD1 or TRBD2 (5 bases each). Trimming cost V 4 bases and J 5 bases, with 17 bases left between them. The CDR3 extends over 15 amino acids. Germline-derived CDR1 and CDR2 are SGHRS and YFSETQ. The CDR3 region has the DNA TGCGCCAGCAGCGCTGGGGGAACCGCGGGAGATACGCAGTATTTT. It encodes CASSAGGTAGDTQYF. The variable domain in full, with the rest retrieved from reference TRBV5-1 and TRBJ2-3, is KAGVTQTPRYLIKTRGQQVTLSCSPISGHRSVSWYQQTPGQGLQFLFEYFSETQRNKGNFPGRFSGRQFSNSRSEMNVSTLELGDSALYLCASSAGGTAGDTQYFGPGTRLTVL.

DNA of the CDR3: TGTGCCAGCAGTTACTCTTCAGGGGGCGAGCAGCCCCAGCATTTT. Its translation is CASSYSSGGEQPQHF. This sequence joins TRBV6-5 and TRBJ1-5; 8 nucleotides line up with TRBD1. This CDR3 contains 15 residues. Germline CDR1 is MNHEY and CDR2 is SVGAGI. V shed 0 bases, J shed 7 bases, and the junction held 5 bases outside the gene matches.

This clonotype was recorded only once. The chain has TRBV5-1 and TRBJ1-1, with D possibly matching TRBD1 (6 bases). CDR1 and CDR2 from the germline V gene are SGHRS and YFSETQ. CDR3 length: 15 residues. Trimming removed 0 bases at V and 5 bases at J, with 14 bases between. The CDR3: CASSLGGGAYTEAFF. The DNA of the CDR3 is TGCGCCAGCAGCTTGGGTGGGGGCGCGTATACTGAAGCTTTCTTT.

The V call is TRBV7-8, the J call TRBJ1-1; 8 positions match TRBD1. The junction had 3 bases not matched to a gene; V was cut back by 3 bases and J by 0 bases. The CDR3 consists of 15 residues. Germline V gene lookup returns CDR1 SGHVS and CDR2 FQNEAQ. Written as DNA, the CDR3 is TGTGCCAGCAGCTTCCGGACAGGGCTGAACACTGAAGCTTTCTTT. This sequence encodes CASSFRTGLNTEAFF.

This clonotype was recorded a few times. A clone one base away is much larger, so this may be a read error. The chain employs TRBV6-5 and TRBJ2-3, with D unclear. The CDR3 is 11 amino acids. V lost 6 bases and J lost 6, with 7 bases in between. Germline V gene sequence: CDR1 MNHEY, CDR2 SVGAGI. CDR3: CASSRRDTQYF. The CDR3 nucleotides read TGTGCCAGCAGCCGCAGGGATACGCAGTATTTT.

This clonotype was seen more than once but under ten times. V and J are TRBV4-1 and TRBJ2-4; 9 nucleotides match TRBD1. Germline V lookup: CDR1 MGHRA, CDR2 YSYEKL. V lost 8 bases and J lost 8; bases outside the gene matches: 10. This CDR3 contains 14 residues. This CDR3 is CASSSDRGVYIQYF. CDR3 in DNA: TGCGCCAGCTCTTCGGACAGGGGAGTGTACATTCAGTACTTC.

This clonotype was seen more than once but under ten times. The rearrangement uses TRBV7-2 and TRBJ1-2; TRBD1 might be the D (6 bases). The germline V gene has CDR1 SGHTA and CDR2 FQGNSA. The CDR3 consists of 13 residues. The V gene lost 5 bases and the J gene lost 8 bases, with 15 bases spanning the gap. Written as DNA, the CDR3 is TGTGCCAGCAGCGTCTCACAGGGTAAAGGCTACACCTTC. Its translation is CASSVSQGKGYTF.

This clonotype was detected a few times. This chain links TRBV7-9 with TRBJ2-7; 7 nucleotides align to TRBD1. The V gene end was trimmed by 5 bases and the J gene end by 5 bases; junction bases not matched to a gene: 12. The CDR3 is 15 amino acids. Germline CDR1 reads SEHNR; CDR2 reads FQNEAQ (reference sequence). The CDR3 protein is CASSPYGQAANEQYF. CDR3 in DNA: TGTGCCAGCAGCCCCTATGGACAGGCCGCCAACGAGCAGTACTTC.

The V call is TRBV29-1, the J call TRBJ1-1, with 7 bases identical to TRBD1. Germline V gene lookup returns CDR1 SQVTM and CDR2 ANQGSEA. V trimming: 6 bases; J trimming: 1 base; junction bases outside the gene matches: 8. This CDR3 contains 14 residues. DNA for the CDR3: TGCAGCGTCGACCTGACAGGGACGAACACTGAAGCTTTCTTT. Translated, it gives CSVDLTGTNTEAFF.

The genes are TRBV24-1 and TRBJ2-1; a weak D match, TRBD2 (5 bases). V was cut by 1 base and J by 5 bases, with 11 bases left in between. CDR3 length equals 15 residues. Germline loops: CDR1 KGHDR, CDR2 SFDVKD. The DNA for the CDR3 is TGTGCCACCAGTGATTTCGGGCAGACTAACAATGAGCAGTTCTTC. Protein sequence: CATSDFGQTNNEQFF.

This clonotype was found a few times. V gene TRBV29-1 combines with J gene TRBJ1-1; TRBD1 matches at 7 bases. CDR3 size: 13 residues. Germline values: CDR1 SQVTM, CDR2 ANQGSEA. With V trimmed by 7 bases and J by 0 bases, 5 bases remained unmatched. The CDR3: CSAPGQMNTEAFF. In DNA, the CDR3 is TGCAGCGCCCCGGGACAGATGAACACTGAAGCTTTCTTT.

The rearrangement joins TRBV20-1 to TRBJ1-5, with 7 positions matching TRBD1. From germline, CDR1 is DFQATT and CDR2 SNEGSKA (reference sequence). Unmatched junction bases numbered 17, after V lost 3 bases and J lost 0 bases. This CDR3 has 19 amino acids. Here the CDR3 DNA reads TGCAGTGCTAGTGATGCAGGGGGAAGGAAATCTTATAGCAATCAGCCCCAGCATTTT. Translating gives CSASDAGGRKSYSNQPQHF.

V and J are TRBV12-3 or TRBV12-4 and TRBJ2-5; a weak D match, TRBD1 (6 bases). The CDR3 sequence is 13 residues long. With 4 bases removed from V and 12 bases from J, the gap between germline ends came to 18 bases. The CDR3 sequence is CASSSPDRSKKYF. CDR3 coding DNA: TGTGCCAGCAGTTCTCCGGACAGAAGTAAGAAGTACTTC.

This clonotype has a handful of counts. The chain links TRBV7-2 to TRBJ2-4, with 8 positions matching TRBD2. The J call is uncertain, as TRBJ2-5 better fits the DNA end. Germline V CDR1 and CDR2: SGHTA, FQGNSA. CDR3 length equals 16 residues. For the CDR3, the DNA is TGTGCCAGCAGCCTTGGGGAGCGGGGGACACAAGAGACCCAGTACTTC. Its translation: CASSLGERGTQETQYF.

CDR3 region: CASSPRFTYEAFF. CDR3 DNA sequence: TGTGCCAGCAGCCCCCGTTTTACCTATGAAGCTTTCTTT. The gene calls are TRBV7-8 and TRBJ1-1; unclear D gene. The CDR3 is 13 residues long. Per the germline V gene, CDR1 is SGHVS and CDR2 is FQNEAQ. Trimming removed 5 bases from V and 7 bases from J, with 14 bases in between.

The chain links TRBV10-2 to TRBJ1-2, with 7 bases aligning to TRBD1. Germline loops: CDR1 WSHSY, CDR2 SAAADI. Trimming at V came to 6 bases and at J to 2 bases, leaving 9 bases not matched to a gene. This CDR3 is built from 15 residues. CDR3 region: CASSPTGTVNYGYTF. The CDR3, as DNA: TGCGCCAGCAGCCCCACCGGGACAGTGAACTATGGCTACACCTTC.